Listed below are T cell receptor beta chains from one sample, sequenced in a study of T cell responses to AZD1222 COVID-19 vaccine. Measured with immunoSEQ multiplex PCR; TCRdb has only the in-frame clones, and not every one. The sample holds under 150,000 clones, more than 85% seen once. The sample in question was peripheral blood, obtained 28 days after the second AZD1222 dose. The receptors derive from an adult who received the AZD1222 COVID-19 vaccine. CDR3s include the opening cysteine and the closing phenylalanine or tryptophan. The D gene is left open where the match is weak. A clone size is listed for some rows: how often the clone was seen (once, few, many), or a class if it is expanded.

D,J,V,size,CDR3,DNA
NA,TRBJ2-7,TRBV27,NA,CASSRGAIYEQYF,TGTGCCAGCAGCCGTGGTGCTATCTACGAGCAGTACTTC
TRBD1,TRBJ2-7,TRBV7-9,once,CASSLTGGHEQYF,TGTGCCAGCAGCTTAACAGGGGGCCACGAGCAGTACTTC
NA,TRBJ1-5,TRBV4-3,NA,CASSQGRGIPPSQPQHF,TGCGCCAGCAGCCAAGGACGGGGCATCCCGCCAAGTCAGCCCCAGCATTTT
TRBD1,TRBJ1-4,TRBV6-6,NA,CASEGQGYEKLFF,TGTGCCAGCGAGGGACAGGGGTATGAAAAACTGTTTTTT
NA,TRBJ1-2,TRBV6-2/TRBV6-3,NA,CASSNRQGYTF,TGTGCCAGCAGTAACAGGCAAGGCTACACCTTC
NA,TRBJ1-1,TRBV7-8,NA,CASTLRTEAFF,TGTGCCAGCACTCTTAGGACTGAAGCTTTCTTT
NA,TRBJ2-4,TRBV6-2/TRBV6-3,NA,CASSYVAGIAKNIQYF,TGTGCCAGCAGTTACGTGGCGGGTATAGCCAAAAACATTCAGTACTTC
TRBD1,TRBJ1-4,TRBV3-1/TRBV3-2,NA,CASSGRDRGINEKLFF,TGTGCCAGCAGCGGCCGGGACAGGGGTATTAATGAAAAACTGTTTTTT
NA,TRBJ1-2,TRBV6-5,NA,CASSSGKTHGYTF,TGTGCCAGCAGTTCCGGGAAGACCCATGGCTACACCTTC
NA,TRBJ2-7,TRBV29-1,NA,CSVAEQVSSYEQYF,TGCAGCGTTGCGGAACAGGTCAGCTCCTACGAGCAGTACTTC
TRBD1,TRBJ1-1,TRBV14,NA,CASSQEPGGNTEAFF,TGTGCCAGCAGCCAAGAGCCAGGGGGGAACACTGAAGCTTTCTTT
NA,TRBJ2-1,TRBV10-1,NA,CASSMTGTYNEQFF,TGCGCCAGCAGCATGACGGGGACTTACAATGAGCAGTTCTTC
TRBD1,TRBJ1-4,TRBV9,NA,CASSVGRTGSEKLFF,TGTGCCAGCAGCGTCGGCCGGACAGGGAGTGAAAAACTGTTTTTT
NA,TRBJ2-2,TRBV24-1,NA,CATSDQNTGELFF,TGTGCCACCAGTGACCAGAACACCGGGGAGCTGTTTTTT
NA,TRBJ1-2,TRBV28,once,CASSLGPGAYGYTF,TGTGCCAGCAGTTTGGGCCCAGGGGCCTATGGCTACACCTTC
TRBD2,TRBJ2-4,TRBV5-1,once,CASSPGTSGEGYF,TGCGCCAGCAGCCCCGGGACTAGCGGAGAGGGGTACTTC
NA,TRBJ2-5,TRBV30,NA,CAWAEHREYQETQYF,TGTGCCTGGGCGGAACATCGGGAGTACCAAGAGACCCAGTACTTC
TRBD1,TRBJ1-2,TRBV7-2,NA,CASSLALGTGYGYTF,TGTGCCAGCAGCTTAGCGCTTGGGACAGGGTATGGCTACACCTTC
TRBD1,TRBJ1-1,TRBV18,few,CASSPQQGDTEAFF,TGTGCCAGCTCACCGCAACAGGGGGACACTGAAGCTTTCTTT
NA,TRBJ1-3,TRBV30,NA,CAWSTALSGTGNTIYF,TGTGCCTGGAGCACGGCCTTGTCAGGCACTGGAAACACCATATATTTT
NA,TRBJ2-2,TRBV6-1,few,CASSESGVNTGELFF,TGTGCCAGCAGTGAATCGGGGGTCAACACCGGGGAGCTGTTTTTT
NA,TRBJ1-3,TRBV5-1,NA,CASRKGSSGNTIYF,TGCGCCAGTCGTAAGGGGTCCTCTGGAAACACCATATATTTT
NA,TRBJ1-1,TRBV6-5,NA,CASIKLNTEAFF,TGTGCCAGCATAAAACTGAACACTGAAGCTTTCTTT
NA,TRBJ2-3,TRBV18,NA,CASSPPGRDTQYF,TGTGCCAGCTCACCTCCCGGGAGAGATACGCAGTATTTT
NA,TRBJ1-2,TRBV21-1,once,CASSNRERTVLGYTF,TGTGCCAGCAGCAACCGGGAACGCACTGTACTTGGCTACACCTTC
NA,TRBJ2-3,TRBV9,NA,CASSVAGGGTDTQYF,TGTGCCAGCAGCGTAGCAGGGGGGGGCACAGATACGCAGTATTTT
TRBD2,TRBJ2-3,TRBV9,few,CASSRGGRSTDTQYF,TGTGCCAGCTCTCGAGGCGGGAGGAGCACAGATACGCAGTATTTT
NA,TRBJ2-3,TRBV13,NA,CASSQDSQITDTQYF,TGTGCCAGCAGTCAGGACAGTCAAATCACAGATACGCAGTATTTT
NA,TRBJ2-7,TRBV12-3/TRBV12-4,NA,CASSSYDGAEQYF,TGTGCCAGCAGTTCCTACGACGGGGCCGAGCAGTACTTC
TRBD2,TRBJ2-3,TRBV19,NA,CASSIGAGAAGDTQYF,TGTGCCAGTAGTATAGGAGCGGGGGCTGCAGGGGATACGCAGTATTTT
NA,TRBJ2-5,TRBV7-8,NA,CASSYRGGQGIQETQYF,TGTGCCAGCAGCTACAGGGGAGGTCAGGGGATCCAAGAGACCCAGTACTTC
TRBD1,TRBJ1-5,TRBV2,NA,CASADRTGRNQPQHF,TGTGCCAGCGCCGACCGGACAGGACGAAATCAGCCCCAGCATTTT
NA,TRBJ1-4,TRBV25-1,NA,CASTPTRRGEKLFF,TGTGCCAGCACCCCAACACGGCGAGGAGAAAAACTGTTTTTT
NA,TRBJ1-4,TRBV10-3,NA,CAISESGRGGEKLFF,TGTGCCATCAGTGAGTCCGGCCGGGGGGGTGAAAAACTGTTTTTT
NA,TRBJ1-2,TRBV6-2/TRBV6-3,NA,CASSYGAAGYTF,TGTGCCAGCAGTTACGGGGCAGCTGGCTACACCTTC
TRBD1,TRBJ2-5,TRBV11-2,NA,CASSLRGDRGRETQYF,TGTGCCAGCAGCTTGAGGGGGGACAGGGGGAGAGAGACCCAGTACTTC
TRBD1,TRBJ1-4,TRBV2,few,CASIVDRGNEKLFF,TGTGCCAGCATCGTGGACAGGGGGAATGAAAAACTGTTTTTT
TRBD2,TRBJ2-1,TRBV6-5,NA,CASSSTSGSSYNEQFF,TGTGCCAGCAGTTCGACTAGCGGGAGCTCCTACAATGAGCAGTTCTTC
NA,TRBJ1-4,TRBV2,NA,CASSERKNEKLFF,TGTGCCAGCAGTGAACGTAAGAATGAAAAACTGTTTTTT
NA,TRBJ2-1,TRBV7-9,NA,CASSALGANNEQFF,TGTGCCAGCAGCGCCCTGGGAGCCAACAATGAGCAGTTCTTC
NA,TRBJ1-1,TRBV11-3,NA,CASSLRDVANEGTEAFF,TGTGCCAGCAGCTTAAGAGATGTGGCCAACGAGGGCACTGAAGCTTTCTTT
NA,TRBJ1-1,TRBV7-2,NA,CASSFQGKGAFF,TGTGCCAGCAGCTTTCAAGGGAAGGGGGCTTTCTTT
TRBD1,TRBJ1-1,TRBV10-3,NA,CAISRDRRDTEAFF,TGTGCCATCAGCCGGGACAGGCGAGACACTGAAGCTTTCTTT
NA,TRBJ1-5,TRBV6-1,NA,CASSEQGFGNQPQHF,TGTGCCAGCAGTGAACAGGGCTTCGGCAATCAGCCCCAGCATTTT
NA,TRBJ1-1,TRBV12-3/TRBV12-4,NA,CASSLLENTEAFF,TGTGCCAGCAGTTTATTGGAGAACACTGAAGCTTTCTTT
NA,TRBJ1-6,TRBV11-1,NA,CASSAGQPDNSPLHF,TGTGCCAGCAGCGCGGGGCAACCGGATAATTCACCCCTCCACTTT
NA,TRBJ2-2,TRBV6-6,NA,CASSSRLGNTGELFF,TGTGCCAGCAGTTCCCGACTAGGTAACACCGGGGAGCTGTTTTTT
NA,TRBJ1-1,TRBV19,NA,CASSMRENTEAFF,TGTGCCAGTAGTATGCGGGAGAACACTGAAGCTTTCTTT
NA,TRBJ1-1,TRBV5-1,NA,CASSFWQGNTEAFF,TGCGCCAGCAGCTTTTGGCAGGGAAACACTGAAGCTTTCTTT
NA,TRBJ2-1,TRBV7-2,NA,CASSTPPLGNEQFF,TGTGCCAGCAGCACGCCCCCTCTTGGGAATGAGCAGTTCTTC
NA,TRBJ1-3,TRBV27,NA,CASGRQSSGNTIYF,TGTGCCAGCGGAAGACAGAGCTCTGGAAACACCATATATTTT
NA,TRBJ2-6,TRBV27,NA,CASSQSGANVLTF,TGTGCCAGCAGCCAATCTGGGGCCAACGTCCTGACTTTC